This TCR beta chain appears in the sequencing data of a study of blood T cell repertoires in COVID-19. This CDR3 spans 14 amino acids. Generated by immunoSEQ multiplex PCR, the TCRdb table keeps only in-frame clones and is missing some. The table records more than 300,000 clones, more than 90% of them present only once. The sequenced sample was PBMCs or T cells enriched from blood (not recorded which). The rearrangement joins TRBV12-2 to TRBJ1-2; the table gives TRBD1 as D, unverified against the DNA. TRBV12-2 is shown as a pseudogene. This clonotype originated in a woman in her twenties or thirties who had recovered from COVID-19. Written as DNA, the CDR3 is TGTGCAAGTCGCCCGACCGACAGGGGCAAGGGCTACACCTTC. It is translated as CASRPTDRGKGYTF.